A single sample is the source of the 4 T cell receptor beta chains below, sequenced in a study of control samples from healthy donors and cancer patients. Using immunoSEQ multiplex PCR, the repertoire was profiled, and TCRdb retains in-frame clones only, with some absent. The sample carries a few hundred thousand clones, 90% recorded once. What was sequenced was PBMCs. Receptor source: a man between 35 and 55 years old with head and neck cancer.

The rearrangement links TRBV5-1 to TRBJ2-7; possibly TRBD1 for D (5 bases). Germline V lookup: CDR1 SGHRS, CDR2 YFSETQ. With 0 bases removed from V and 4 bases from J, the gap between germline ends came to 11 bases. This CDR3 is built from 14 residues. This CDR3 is CASSLGGDRYEQYF. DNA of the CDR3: TGCGCCAGCAGCTTGGGGGGCGACAGATACGAGCAGTACTTC.

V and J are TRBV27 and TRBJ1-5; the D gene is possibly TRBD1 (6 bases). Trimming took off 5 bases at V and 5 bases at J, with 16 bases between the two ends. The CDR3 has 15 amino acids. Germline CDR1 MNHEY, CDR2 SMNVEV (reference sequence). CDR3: CASSPSGQEYQPQHF. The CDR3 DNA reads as TGTGCCAGCAGTCCATCGGGACAAGAGTATCAGCCCCAGCATTTT.

In DNA form, the CDR3 reads TGTGCCAGCTCACCACCCTTTCCTGGGGAAGAGACCCAGTACTTC. Translated: CASSPPFPGEETQYF. V gene TRBV18 combines with J gene TRBJ2-5; D call uncertain. The CDR3 loop spans 15 amino acids. Looked up from germline, CDR1 is KGHSH and CDR2 is LQKENI. Deletions cut 0 bases from V and 3 bases from J, with 11 bases between.

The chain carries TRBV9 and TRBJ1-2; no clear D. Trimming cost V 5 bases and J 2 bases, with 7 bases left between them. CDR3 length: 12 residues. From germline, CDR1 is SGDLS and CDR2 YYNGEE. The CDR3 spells CASRRENYGYTF. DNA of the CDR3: TGTGCCAGCAGGAGGGAAAACTATGGCTACACCTTC.